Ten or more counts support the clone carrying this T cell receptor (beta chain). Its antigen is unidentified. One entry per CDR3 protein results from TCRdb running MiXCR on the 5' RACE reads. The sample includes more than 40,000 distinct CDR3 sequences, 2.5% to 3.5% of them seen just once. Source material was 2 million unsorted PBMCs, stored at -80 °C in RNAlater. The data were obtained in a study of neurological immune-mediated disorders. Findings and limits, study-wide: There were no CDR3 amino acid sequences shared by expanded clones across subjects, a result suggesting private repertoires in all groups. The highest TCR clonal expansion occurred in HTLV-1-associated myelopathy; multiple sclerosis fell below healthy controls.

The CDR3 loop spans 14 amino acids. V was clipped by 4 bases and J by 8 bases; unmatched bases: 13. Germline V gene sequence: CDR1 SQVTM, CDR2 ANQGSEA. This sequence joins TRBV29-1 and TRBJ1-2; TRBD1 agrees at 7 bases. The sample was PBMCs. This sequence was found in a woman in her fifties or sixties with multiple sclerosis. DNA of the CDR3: TGCAGCGTTGCCTCACAGGGGTGGCACGAAGGCTACACCTTC. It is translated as CSVASQGWHEGYTF.